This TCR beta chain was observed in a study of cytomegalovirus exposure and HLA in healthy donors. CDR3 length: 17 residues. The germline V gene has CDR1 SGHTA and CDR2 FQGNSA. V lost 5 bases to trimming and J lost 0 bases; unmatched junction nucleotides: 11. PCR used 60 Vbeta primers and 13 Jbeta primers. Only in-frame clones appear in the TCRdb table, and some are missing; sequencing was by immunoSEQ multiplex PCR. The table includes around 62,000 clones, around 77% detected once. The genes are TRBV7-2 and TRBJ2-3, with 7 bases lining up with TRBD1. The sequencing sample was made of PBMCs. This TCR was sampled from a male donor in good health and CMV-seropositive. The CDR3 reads CASSPTNRGHSTDTQYF. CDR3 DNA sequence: TGTGCCAGCAGCCCCACAAACAGGGGACATAGCACAGATACGCAGTATTTT.